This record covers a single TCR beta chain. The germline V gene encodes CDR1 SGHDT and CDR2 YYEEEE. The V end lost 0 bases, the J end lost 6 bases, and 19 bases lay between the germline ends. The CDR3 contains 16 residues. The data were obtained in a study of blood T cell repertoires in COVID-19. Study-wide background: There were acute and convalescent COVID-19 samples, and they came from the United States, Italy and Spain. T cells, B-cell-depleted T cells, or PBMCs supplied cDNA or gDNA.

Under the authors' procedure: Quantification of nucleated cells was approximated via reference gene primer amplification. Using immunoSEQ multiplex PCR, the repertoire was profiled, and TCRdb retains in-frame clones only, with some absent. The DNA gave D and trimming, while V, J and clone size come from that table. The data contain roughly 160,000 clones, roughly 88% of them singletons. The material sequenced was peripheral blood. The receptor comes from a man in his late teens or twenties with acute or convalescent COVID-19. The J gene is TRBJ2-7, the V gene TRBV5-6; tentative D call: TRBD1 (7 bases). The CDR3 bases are TGTGCCAGCAGCTTGGAGGTGGAGGGGGCCTGGCGCGAGCAGTACTTC. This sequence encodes CASSLEVEGAWREQYF.